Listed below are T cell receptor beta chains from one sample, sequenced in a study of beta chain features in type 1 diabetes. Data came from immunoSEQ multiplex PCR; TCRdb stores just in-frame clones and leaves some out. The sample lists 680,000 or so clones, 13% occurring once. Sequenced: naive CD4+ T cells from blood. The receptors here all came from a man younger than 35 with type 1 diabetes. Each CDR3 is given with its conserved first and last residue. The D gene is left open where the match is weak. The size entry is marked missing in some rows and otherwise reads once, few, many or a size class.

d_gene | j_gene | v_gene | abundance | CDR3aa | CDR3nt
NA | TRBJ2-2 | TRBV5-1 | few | CASSPLRQGNTGELFF | TGCGCCAGCAGCCCCTTAAGGCAGGGAAACACCGGGGAGCTGTTTTTT
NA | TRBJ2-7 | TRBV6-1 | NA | CASSSLPDEQYF | TGTGCCAGCAGTTCCCTACCAGACGAGCAGTACTTC
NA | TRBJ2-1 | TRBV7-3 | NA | CASSLLAGSSYNEQFF | TGTGCCAGCAGCTTACTCGCGGGCAGCTCCTACAATGAGCAGTTCTTC
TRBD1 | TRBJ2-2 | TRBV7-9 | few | CASSPRTGDGELFF | TGTGCCAGCAGCCCACGGACAGGGGACGGGGAGCTGTTTTTT
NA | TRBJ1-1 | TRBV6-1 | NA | CASSEIGPLNTEAFF | TGTGCCAGCAGTGAAATAGGGCCCCTGAACACTGAAGCTTTCTTT
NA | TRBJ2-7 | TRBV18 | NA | CASSPSSEEQYF | TGTGCCAGCTCACCTTCCTCGGAGGAGCAGTACTTC
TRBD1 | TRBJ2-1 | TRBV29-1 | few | CSVRTGGLSVEQFF | TGCAGCGTCCGGACAGGGGGTCTTAGTGTTGAGCAGTTCTTC
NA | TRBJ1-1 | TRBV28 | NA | CASSLGVDHAFF | TGTGCCAGCAGTTTGGGAGTGGACCACGCTTTCTTT
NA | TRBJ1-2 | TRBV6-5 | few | CASHPEGDYGYTF | TGTGCCAGCCACCCAGAGGGTGACTATGGCTACACCTTC
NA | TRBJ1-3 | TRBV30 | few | CAWSVSQANTIYF | TGTGCCTGGAGTGTATCCCAGGCAAACACCATATATTTT
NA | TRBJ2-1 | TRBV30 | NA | CACHPRGGNEQFF | TGTGCCTGCCATCCCAGGGGGGGGAATGAGCAGTTCTTC
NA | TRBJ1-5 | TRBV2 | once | CASRRTSSNQPQHF | TGTGCCAGCAGACGAACCAGTAGCAATCAGCCCCAGCATTTT
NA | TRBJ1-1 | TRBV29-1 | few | CSVVGLTLNTEAFF | TGCAGCGTTGTGGGCCTAACTTTGAACACTGAAGCTTTCTTT
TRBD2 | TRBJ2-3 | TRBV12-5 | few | CASGGLAISEDTQYF | TGTGCTAGTGGTGGACTAGCGATTTCCGAAGATACGCAGTATTTT
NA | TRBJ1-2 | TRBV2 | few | CASSSRPEGYGYTF | TGTGCCAGCAGTTCCCGTCCCGAGGGCTATGGCTACACCTTC
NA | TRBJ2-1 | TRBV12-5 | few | CASGFAAVGYSYNEQFF | TGTGCTAGTGGTTTCGCGGCGGTGGGATACTCCTACAATGAGCAGTTCTTC
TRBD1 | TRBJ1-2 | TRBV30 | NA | CANAGTDYGYTF | TGTGCCAACGCCGGGACAGACTATGGCTACACCTTC
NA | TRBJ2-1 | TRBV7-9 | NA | CASSPGPFNEQFF | TGTGCCAGCAGCCCCGGACCGTTCAATGAGCAGTTCTTC
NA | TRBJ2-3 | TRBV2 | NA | CASSRRLSTDTQYF | TGTGCCAGCTCCCGCCGGCTAAGCACAGATACGCAGTATTTT
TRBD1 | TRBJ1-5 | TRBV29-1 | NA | CSVGDSPGQPQHF | TGCAGCGTTGGGGACAGTCCCGGTCAGCCCCAGCATTTT
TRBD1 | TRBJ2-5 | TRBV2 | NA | CASRAFRGRLEETQYF | TGTGCCAGCAGGGCCTTCAGGGGGCGCTTAGAAGAGACCCAGTACTTC
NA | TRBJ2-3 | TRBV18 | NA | CASSGRPDTQYF | TGTGCCAGCTCAGGGCGGCCAGATACGCAGTATTTT
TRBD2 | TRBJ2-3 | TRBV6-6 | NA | CASSYVAGGDTQYF | TGTGCCAGCAGTTACGTAGCGGGGGGAGATACGCAGTATTTT